This TCR beta chain is from a study of shared clonotypes between healthy human individuals. Study in general: Donor ages ranged 18 to 49 years: a couple of women, a few men.

CDR1 and CDR2 from the germline V gene are MNHEY and SMNVEV (reference sequence). J lost 4 bases, V lost 4 bases, and 10 bases had no gene match. CDR3 length: 15 amino acids. Concerning this clone: The antigen is not known.

Libraries were prepared by immunoSEQ multiplex PCR; TCRdb keeps only in-frame clonotypes and omits some of them. The sample consists of about 2.1 million clones, around 95% of them appearing once. Overall study results and limits: When compared with the clonotypes that were shared by all four sorted-subset donors, the non-shared clonotypes turned out to have lower generation probabilities.

Only CD45RO-negative cells positively selected for CCR7 counted as naive CD8 cells, so terminally differentiated effector memory CD45RA+ cells were excluded. The sequenced material came from naive CD8+ T cells from PBMCs. The genes are TRBV27 and TRBJ2-7; 7 bases align to TRBD1. The receptor comes from a young man in good health. Some clones in this sample may be carry-over from other donors' samples. The CDR3 protein is CASSWAARDRYEQYF. The CDR3 region has the DNA TGTGCCAGCAGTTGGGCGGCCAGGGACAGATACGAGCAGTACTTC.